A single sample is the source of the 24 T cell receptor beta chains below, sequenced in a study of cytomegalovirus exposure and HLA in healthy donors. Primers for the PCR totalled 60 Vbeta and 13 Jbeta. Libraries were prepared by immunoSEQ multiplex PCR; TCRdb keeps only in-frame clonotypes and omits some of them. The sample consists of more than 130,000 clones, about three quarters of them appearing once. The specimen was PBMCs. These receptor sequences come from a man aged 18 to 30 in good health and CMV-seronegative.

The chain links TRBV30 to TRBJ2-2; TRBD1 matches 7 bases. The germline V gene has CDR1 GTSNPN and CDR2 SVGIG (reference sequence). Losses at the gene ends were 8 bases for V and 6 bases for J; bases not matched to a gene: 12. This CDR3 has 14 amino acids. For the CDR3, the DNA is TGTGCCGGCACAGGGGTAACCGAGGCCGGGGAGCTGTTTTTT. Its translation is CAGTGVTEAGELFF.

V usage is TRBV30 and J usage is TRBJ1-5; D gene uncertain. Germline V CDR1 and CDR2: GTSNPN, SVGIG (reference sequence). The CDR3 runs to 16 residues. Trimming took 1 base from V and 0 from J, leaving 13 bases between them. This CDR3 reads CAWSGEEPDSNQPQHF. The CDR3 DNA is TGTGCCTGGAGTGGAGAAGAACCTGATAGCAATCAGCCCCAGCATTTT.

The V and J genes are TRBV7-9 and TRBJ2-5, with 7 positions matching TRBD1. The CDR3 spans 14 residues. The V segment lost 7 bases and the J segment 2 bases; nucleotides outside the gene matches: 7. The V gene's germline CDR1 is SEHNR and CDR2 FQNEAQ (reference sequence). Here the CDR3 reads CASNLGQVQETQYF. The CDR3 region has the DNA TGTGCCAGCAACCTCGGACAGGTTCAAGAGACCCAGTACTTC.

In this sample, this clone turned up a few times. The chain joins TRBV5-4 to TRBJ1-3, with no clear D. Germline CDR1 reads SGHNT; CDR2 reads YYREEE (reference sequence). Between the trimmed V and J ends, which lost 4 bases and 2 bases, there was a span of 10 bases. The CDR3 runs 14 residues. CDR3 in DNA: TGTGCCAGCAGCCTCGGTGGGCCTGGAAACACCATATATTTT. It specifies CASSLGGPGNTIYF.

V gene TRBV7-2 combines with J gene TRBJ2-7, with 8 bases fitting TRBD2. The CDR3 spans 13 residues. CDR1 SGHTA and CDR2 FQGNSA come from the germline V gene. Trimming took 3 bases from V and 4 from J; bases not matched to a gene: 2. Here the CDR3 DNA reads TGTGCCAGCAGCTTCCCGGGAGGGTACGAGCAGTACTTC. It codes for CASSFPGGYEQYF.

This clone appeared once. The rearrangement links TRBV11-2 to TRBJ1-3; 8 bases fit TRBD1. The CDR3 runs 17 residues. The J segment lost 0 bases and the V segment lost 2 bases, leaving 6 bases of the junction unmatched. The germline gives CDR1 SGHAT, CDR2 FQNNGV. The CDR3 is CASSLWGRGHSGNTIYF. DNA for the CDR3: TGTGCCAGCAGCTTATGGGGCAGGGGGCACTCTGGAAACACCATATATTTT.

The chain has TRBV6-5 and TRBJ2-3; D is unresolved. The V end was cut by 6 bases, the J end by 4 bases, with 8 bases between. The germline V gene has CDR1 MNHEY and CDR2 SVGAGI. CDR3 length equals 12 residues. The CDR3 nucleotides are TGTGCCAGCAGGCCGAGGCCAGATACGCAGTATTTT. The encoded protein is CASRPRPDTQYF.

The CDR3 coding sequence is TGTGCCAGTAGTACCTGGGGGCTGTACAGCACAGATACGCAGTATTTT. Amino acid sequence: CASSTWGLYSTDTQYF. The V call is TRBV19, the J call TRBJ2-3, with D possibly matching TRBD1 (6 bases). Germline CDR1 and CDR2: LNHDA and SQIVND (reference sequence). This CDR3 has 16 residues. V dropped 4 bases and J dropped 0 bases, with 14 bases sitting between them. The whole variable domain, filled in from reference TRBV19 and TRBJ2-3, reads DGGITQSPKYLFRKEGQNVTLSCEQNLNHDAMYWYRQDPGQGLRLIYYSQIVNDFQKGDIAEGYSVSREKKESFPLTVTSAQKNPTAFYLCASSTWGLYSTDTQYFGPGTRLTVL.

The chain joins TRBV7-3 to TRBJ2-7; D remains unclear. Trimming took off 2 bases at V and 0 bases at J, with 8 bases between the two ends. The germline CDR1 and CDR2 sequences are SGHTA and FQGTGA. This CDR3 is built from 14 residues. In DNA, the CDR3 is TGTGCCAGCAGCTTAGACTCGAGCTCCTACGAGCAGTACTTC. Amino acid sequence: CASSLDSSSYEQYF.

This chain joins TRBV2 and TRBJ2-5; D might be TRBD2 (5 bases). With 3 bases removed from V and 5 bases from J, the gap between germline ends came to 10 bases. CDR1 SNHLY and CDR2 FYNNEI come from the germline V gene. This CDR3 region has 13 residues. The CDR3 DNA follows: TGTGCCAGCAGTGAGGACCGAGGGGAGACCCAGTACTTC. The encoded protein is CASSEDRGETQYF.

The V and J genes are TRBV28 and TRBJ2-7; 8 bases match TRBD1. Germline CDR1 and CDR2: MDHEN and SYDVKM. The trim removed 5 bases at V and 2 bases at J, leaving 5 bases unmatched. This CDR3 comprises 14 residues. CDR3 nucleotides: TGTGCCAGCAGTACAGGGGGTAAGCCCTACGAGCAGTACTTC. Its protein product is CASSTGGKPYEQYF.

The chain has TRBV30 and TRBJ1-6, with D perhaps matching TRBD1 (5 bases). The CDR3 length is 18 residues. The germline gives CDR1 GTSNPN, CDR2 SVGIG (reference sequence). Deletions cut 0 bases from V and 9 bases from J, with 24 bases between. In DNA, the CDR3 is TGTGCCTGGAGTGTACGACCCCGGACTCAGGGAGGTGGTTCACCCCTCCACTTT. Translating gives CAWSVRPRTQGGGSPLHF.

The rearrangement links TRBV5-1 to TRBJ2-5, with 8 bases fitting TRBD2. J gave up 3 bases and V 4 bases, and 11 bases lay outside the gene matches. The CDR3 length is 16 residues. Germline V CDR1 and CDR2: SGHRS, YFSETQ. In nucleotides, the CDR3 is TGCGCCAGCAGCCGACTCGAGGTAGCGGGGAAAGAGACCCAGTACTTC. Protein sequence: CASSRLEVAGKETQYF.

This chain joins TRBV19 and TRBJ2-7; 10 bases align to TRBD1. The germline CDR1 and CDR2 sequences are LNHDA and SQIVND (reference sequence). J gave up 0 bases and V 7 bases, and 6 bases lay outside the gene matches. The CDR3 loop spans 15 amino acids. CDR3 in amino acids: CASTETGGPSYEQYF. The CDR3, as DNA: TGTGCCAGTACTGAGACAGGGGGCCCCTCCTACGAGCAGTACTTC.

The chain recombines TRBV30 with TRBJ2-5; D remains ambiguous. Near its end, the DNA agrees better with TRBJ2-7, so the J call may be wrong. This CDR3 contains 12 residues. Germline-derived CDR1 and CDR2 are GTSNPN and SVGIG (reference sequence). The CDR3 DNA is TGTGCCTGGAGTGCCCAATATCACGAGCAGTACTTC. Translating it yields CAWSAQYHEQYF.

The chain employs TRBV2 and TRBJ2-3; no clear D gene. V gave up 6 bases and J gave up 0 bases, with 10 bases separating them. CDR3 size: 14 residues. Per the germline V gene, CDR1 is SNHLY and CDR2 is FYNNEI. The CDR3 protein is CASSLFTSTDTQYF. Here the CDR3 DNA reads TGTGCCAGCAGCCTTTTCACTAGCACAGATACGCAGTATTTT. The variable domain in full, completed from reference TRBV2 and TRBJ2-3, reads EPEVTQTPSHQVTQMGQEVILRCVPISNHLYFYWYRQILGQKVEFLVSFYNNEISEKSEIFDDQFSVERPDGSNFTLKIRSTKLEDSAMYFCASSLFTSTDTQYFGPGTRLTVL.

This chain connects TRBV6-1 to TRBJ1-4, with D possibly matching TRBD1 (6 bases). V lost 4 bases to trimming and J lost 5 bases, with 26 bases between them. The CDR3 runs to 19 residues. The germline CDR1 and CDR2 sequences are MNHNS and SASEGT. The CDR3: CASSGLQKRRTVFNEKLFF. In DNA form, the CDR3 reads TGTGCCAGCAGTGGACTTCAAAAAAGGAGGACAGTTTTCAATGAAAAACTGTTTTTT.

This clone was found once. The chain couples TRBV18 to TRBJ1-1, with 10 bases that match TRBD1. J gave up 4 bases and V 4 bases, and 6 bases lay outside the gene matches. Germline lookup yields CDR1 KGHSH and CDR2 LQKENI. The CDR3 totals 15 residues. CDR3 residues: CASSLATGGGTEAFF. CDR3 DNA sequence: TGTGCCAGCTCACTCGCGACAGGGGGCGGCACTGAAGCTTTCTTT.

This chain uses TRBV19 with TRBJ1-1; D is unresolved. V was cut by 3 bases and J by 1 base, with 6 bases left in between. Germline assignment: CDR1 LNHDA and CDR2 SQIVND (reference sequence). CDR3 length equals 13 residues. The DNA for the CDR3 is TGTGCCAGTAGTATGTCTTCGAACACTGAAGCTTTCTTT. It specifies CASSMSSNTEAFF.

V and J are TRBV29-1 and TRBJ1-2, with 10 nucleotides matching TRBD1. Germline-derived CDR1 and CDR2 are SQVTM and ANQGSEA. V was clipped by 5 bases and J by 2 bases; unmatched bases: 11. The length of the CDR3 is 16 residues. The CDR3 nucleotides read TGCAGCGTTCCTGACCCCGGGACAGGGGCCAACTATGGCTACACCTTC. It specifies CSVPDPGTGANYGYTF.

The CDR3 DNA follows: TGTGCCAGCAGGGGGGGGGTCCCCATGGAGGCTGAAGCTTTCTTT. It yields the protein CASRGGVPMEAEAFF. The rearrangement joins TRBV6-1 to TRBJ1-1; D possibly corresponds to TRBD1 (5 bases). Germline V CDR1 and CDR2: MNHNS, SASEGT. Trimming took off 6 bases at V and 6 bases at J, with 20 bases between the two ends. The CDR3 spans 15 residues.

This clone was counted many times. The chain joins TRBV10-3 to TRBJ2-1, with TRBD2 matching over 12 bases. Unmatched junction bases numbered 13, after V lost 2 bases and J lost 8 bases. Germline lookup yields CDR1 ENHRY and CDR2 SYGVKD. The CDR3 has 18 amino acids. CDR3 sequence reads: CAISEGAQTSGRFDEQFF. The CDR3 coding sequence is TGTGCCATCAGTGAGGGGGCCCAGACTAGCGGGAGATTCGATGAGCAGTTCTTC.

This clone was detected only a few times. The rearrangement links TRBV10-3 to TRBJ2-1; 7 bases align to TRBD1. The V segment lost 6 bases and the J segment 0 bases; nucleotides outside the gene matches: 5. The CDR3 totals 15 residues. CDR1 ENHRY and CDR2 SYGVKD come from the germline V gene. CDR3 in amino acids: CAIRGTGVSYNEQFF. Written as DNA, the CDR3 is TGTGCCATCAGGGGAACAGGGGTCTCCTACAATGAGCAGTTCTTC.

CDR3 protein: CASSSVAGRYNEQFF. The CDR3 bases are TGTGCCAGCAGCTCCGTCGCGGGTAGGTACAATGAGCAGTTCTTC. The rearrangement uses TRBV28 and TRBJ2-1; a weak D match, TRBD2 (5 bases). The germline CDR1 and CDR2 sequences are MDHEN and SYDVKM. V lost 6 bases and J lost 4, with 16 bases in between. The CDR3 has 15 residues.